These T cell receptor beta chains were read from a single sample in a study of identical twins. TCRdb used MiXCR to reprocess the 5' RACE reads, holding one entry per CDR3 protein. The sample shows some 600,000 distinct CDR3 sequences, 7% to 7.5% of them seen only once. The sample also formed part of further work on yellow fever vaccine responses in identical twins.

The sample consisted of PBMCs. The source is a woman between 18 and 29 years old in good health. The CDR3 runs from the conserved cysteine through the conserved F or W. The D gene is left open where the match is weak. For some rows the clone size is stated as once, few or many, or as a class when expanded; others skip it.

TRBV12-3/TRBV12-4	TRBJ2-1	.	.	TGTGCCAGCAGACCGTCACTTTCCTCCTACAATGAGCAGTTCTTC	CASRPSLSSYNEQFF
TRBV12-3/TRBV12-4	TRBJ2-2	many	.	TGTGCCAGCAGTTTAACCGCCGGGGAGCTGTTTTTT	CASSLTAGELFF
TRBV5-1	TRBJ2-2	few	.	TGCGCCAGCAGCTTCAGGACACCAAACACCGGGGAGCTGTTTTTT	CASSFRTPNTGELFF
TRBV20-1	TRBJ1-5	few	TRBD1	TGCAGTGCTCGACAGGGACGAACTCAGCCCCAGCATTTT	CSARQGRTQPQHF
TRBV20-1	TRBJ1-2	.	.	TGCAGTGCTAGACCGTCAGGTTTTGGCTACACCTTC	CSARPSGFGYTF
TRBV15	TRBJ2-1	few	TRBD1	TGTGCCACCAGCAGCCTAGGGACAGCTAACAATGAGCAGTTCTTC	CATSSLGTANNEQFF
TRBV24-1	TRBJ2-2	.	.	TGTGCCACCAGTGATTCAGGACGGAACACCGGGGAGCTGTTTTTT	CATSDSGRNTGELFF
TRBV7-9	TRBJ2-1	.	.	TGTGCCAGCAGCTTAGAACAGGGACGGATCCATGAGCAGTTCTTC	CASSLEQGRIHEQFF
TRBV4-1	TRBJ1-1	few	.	TGCGCCAGCAGCCGAGGGGAGCAGTTGAACACTGAAGCTTTCTTT	CASSRGEQLNTEAFF
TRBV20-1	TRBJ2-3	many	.	TGCAGTGCCCCAGAGGGACTTCTAGATACGCAGTATTTT	CSAPEGLLDTQYF
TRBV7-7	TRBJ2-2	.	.	TGTGCCAGCAGCCGGGACTTCTACACCGGGGAGCTGTTTTTT	CASSRDFYTGELFF
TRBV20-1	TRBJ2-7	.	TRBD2	TGCAGTGCTAGAGATCGGGGGCGGGAGGGCATCTACGAGCAGTACTTC	CSARDRGREGIYEQYF
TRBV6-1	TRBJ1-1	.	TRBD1	TGTGCCAGCAGGGGACAGGGGGCCTACACTGAAGCTTTCTTT	CASRGQGAYTEAFF
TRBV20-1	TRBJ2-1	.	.	TGCAGTGCTAGAGTACTCTACAATGAGCAGTTCTTC	CSARVLYNEQFF
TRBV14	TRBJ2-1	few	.	TGTGCCAGCAGCAGGCGAGGGGGTTCCAAATACAATGAGCAGTTCTTC	CASSRRGGSKYNEQFF
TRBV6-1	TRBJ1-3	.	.	TGTGCCAGCAGTGGACAGAACTCTGGAAACACCATATATTTT	CASSGQNSGNTIYF
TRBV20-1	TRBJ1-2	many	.	TGCAGTGCCATGGCTTCTAACTATGGCTACACCTTC	CSAMASNYGYTF
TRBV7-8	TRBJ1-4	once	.	TGTGCCAGCAGCCAGATCGACAGTAATGAAAAACTGTTTTTT	CASSQIDSNEKLFF
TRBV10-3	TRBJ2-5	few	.	TGTGCCATCACCCAAAAGGGGACGAGGGAGACCCAGTACTTC	CAITQKGTRETQYF
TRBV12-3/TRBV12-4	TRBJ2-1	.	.	TGTGCCAGCAGCCCTTCTGGGGGGCTAGCGTGGGAGCAGTTCTTC	CASSPSGGLAWEQFF
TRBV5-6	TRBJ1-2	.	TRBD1	TGTGCCAGCAGCTCATATGGGGCGGCCAGGGGGCATGGCTACACCTTC	CASSSYGAARGHGYTF
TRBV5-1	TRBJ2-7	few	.	TGCGCCAGCAGCTACCCTGGGGACTCCTACGAGCAGTACTTC	CASSYPGDSYEQYF
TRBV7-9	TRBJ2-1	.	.	TGTGCCAGCACCTCAGCGCAGAGTTTCAATGAGCAGTTCTTC	CASTSAQSFNEQFF
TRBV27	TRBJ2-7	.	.	TGTGCCAGCAGTACCCAACTGACAGGATACGAGCAGTACTTC	CASSTQLTGYEQYF
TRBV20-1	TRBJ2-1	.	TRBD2	TGCAGTGCTTCCCGGGGGGACTACAATGAGCAGTTCTTC	CSASRGDYNEQFF
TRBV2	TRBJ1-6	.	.	TGTGCCAGCAGGGAGAGGGGCTTATTGCGATCACCCCTCCACTTT	CASRERGLLRSPLHF
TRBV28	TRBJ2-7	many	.	TGTGCCAGCAGTTTAGGGGCGGCCTCCTACGAGCAGTACTTC	CASSLGAASYEQYF
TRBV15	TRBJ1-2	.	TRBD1	TGTGCCACCAGCAGAGCCCCGGGACAGACCAACTATGGCTACACCTTC	CATSRAPGQTNYGYTF
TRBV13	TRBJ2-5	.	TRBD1	TGTGCCAGCAGCCAATACGGACAGGGAGAGGAGACCCAGTACTTC	CASSQYGQGEETQYF
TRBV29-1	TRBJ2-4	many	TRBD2	TGCAGCGCCGCCAACTGGACTAGCGCCAAAAACATTCAGTACTTC	CSAANWTSAKNIQYF
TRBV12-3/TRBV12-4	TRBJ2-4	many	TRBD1	TGTGCCAGCAGTTCGGGACAGGGGCTCCAAAACATTCAGTGTTTC	CASSSGQGLQNIQCF
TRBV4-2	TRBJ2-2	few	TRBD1	TGTGCCAGCAGCCAAGGACAGGGGGCGCGCACCGGGGAGCTGTTTTTT	CASSQGQGARTGELFF
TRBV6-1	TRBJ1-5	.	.	TGTGCCAGCCTCCGGGACAGCAATCAGCCCCAGCATTTT	CASLRDSNQPQHF
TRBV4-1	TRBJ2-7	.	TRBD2	TGCGCCAGCAGCTACGGGACTAGCTTCGAGCAGTACTTC	CASSYGTSFEQYF
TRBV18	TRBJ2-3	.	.	TGTGCCAGCTCCCCGGACGGGACAGATACGCAGTATTTT	CASSPDGTDTQYF
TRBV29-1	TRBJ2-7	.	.	TGCAGCGTGGCGACAGAGTACGAGCAGTACTTC	CSVATEYEQYF
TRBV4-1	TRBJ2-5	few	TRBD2	TGCGCCAGCAGCCAAGATCTGGGACTAGCGGTTTTACAAGAGACCCAGTACTTC	CASSQDLGLAVLQETQYF
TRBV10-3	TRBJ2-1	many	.	TGTGCCAGCTCCGGGACATTAAACTACAATGAGCAGTTCTTC	CASSGTLNYNEQFF
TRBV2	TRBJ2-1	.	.	TGTGCCAGCAGTGAGACGGGGCAGGGGCAGTTCTTC	CASSETGQGQFF
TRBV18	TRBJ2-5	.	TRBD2	TGTGCCAGCTCACCACTAGCGGGGTCACAAGAGACCCAGTACTTC	CASSPLAGSQETQYF
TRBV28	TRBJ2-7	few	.	TGTGCCAGCAGTTGGCGGGGAATCTCCTACGAGCAGTACTTC	CASSWRGISYEQYF
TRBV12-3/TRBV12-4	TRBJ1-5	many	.	TGTGCCAGCAGGTTGAGCAATCAGCCCCAGCATTTT	CASRLSNQPQHF
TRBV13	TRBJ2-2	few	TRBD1	TGTGCCAGCAGCTTAGAGACAGGGTGGGACACCGGGGAGCTGTTTTTT	CASSLETGWDTGELFF